These 21 T cell receptor beta chains share one sample of origin, sequenced in a study of human T cells and chemical hapten exposure. TCRdb ran MiXCR on the RACE reads and lists one entry per CDR3 protein. The repertoire includes over 150,000 distinct CDR3 sequences, about a quarter of them detected once, and around 2.3% sits in the top ten. Time point defined: patch test 3, about 24 weeks after DPC sensitization. Noted treatment: therapeutic diphenylcyclopropenone sensitization with weekly scalp DPC. The starting material was whole blood, obtained in connection with sensitization to the hapten diphenylcyclopropenone (DPC). The source is a woman aged 18 to 35 with alopecia areata. Some clones in this sample may be carry-over from other donors' samples.

V usage is TRBV5-1 and J usage is TRBJ2-1, with a weak D call TRBD1 (6 bases). Deletions cut 4 bases from V and 9 bases from J, with 23 bases between. This CDR3 region has 16 residues. CDR1 is SGHRS and CDR2 is YFSETQ in the germline V gene. The CDR3 protein is CASSPTTGTPLIEQFF. CDR3 DNA: TGCGCCAGCAGCCCCACAACCGGGACACCGCTCATTGAGCAGTTCTTC.

This clonotype was picked up a small number of times. This rearrangement joins TRBV10-3 to TRBJ2-5; maybe TRBD1 (5 bases). The CDR3 sequence is 13 residues long. Trimming took off 3 bases at V and 5 bases at J, with 10 bases between the two ends. Germline assignment: CDR1 ENHRY and CDR2 SYGVKD. Written as DNA, the CDR3 is TGTGCCATCAGTGACCCCAGGGCGGAGACCCAGTACTTC. This translates into CAISDPRAETQYF.

The table lists this clonotype with a few counts. The chain combines TRBV5-1 with TRBJ2-7; D perhaps matches TRBD1 (6 bases). The CDR3 runs to 14 residues. The germline V gene encodes CDR1 SGHRS and CDR2 YFSETQ. Trimming took 4 bases from V and 6 from J, leaving 17 bases between them. The DNA for the CDR3 is TGCGCCAGCAGCCCGGGACAATATGGGTTCGAGCAGTACTTC. Protein: CASSPGQYGFEQYF.

The chain employs TRBV11-2 and TRBJ1-3; 7 bases line up with TRBD1. V dropped 8 bases and J dropped 2; count of bases not matched to a gene: 6. The CDR3 spans 14 residues. The germline V gene has CDR1 SGHAT and CDR2 FQNNGV. Written as DNA, the CDR3 is TGTGCCAGCCGCCAGACAGGGCCTGGAAACACCATATATTTT. This sequence encodes CASRQTGPGNTIYF.

The rearrangement links TRBV4-2 to TRBJ2-7; the D gene could be TRBD1 or TRBD2 (5 bases each). Germline V gene sequence: CDR1 LGHNA, CDR2 YNFKEQ. Trimming took 3 bases from V and 1 from J, leaving 10 bases between them. The CDR3 covers 14 residues. CDR3: CASSHGAMSYEQYF. CDR3 DNA: TGTGCCAGCAGCCACGGGGCTATGTCCTACGAGCAGTACTTC.

The rearrangement joins TRBV21-1 to TRBJ2-2; TRBD2 reflects the table's D call only, with no check against the DNA. TRBV21-1 is designated a pseudogene. CDR3 length: 15 residues. The CDR3 DNA reads TGTGCCAGCAGCAAATGTGCTAGCGGGAAGGGGGAGCTGTTTTTT. Translation gives CASSKCASGKGELFF.

This clonotype was counted only a few times. J is TRBJ2-5 and V is TRBV2; TRBD2 matches 8 bases. Trimming removed 6 bases from V and 5 bases from J; junction bases left unmatched: 14. The CDR3 is 16 residues long. CDR1 and CDR2 from the germline V gene are SNHLY and FYNNEI. The CDR3 is CASRPPGLGLKETQYF. The CDR3, as DNA: TGTGCCAGCAGACCTCCGGGACTAGGTTTGAAGGAGACCCAGTACTTC.

This clonotype was seen only a few times. The gene calls are TRBV6-4 and TRBJ1-5; no clear D. Trimming shortened V by 2 bases and J by 0 bases, and 5 bases separated the two germline ends. From germline, CDR1 is MRHNA and CDR2 SNTAGT. The CDR3 extends over 14 amino acids. CDR3 sequence: CASSDSYSNQPQHF. For the CDR3, the DNA is TGTGCCAGCAGTGACAGCTATAGCAATCAGCCCCAGCATTTT.

This clonotype was seen more than once but under ten times. The V and J genes are TRBV29-1 and TRBJ2-1, with D perhaps matching TRBD2 (6 bases). This CDR3 contains 15 residues. Germline V gene lookup returns CDR1 SQVTM and CDR2 ANQGSEA. The ends were cut back, 3 bases at V and 7 bases at J, with 19 bases in the middle. The CDR3 sequence is CSVDLRGSNRNEQFF. CDR3 nucleotide sequence: TGCAGCGTTGATCTTCGGGGGAGTAATAGGAATGAGCAGTTCTTC.

This clonotype was observed a few times. The V call is TRBV9, the J call TRBJ2-3; the match to TRBD2 covers 11 bases. This CDR3 has 16 residues. The germline V gene has CDR1 SGDLS and CDR2 YYNGEE. V dropped 4 bases and J dropped 2; count of bases not matched to a gene: 6. The CDR3 nucleotides read TGTGCCAGCAGCCTACGACTAGCGGGGATCACAGATACGCAGTATTTT. It translates to CASSLRLAGITDTQYF.

This chain connects TRBV6-2 or TRBV6-3 to TRBJ2-2; TRBD2 is a possible D gene (5 bases). The CDR3 extends over 16 amino acids. Trimming cost V 2 bases and J 2 bases, with 12 bases left between them. Germline CDR1 and CDR2: MNHEY and SVGEGT. CDR3 in DNA: TGTGCCAGCAGTTACGGCAGGCGGACTAACACCGGGGAGCTGTTTTTT. Translated, it gives CASSYGRRTNTGELFF.

The chain combines TRBV11-2 with TRBJ2-1, with a weak D call TRBD1 (5 bases). Germline V lookup: CDR1 SGHAT, CDR2 FQNNGV. This CDR3 is built from 16 residues. V lost 4 bases, J lost 7 bases, and 20 bases lay in between. CDR3 residues: CASSSPGARVRNEQFF. DNA for the CDR3: TGTGCCAGCAGCTCCCCTGGGGCCAGGGTCCGAAATGAGCAGTTCTTC.

This clonotype appeared many times. The chain uses TRBV7-9 and TRBJ1-2; D ambiguous. V lost 3 bases and J 4 bases, leaving 21 bases between the germline ends. The CDR3 consists of 17 residues. Germline V gene sequence: CDR1 SEHNR, CDR2 FQNEAQ (reference sequence). CDR3 sequence (DNA): TGTGCCAGCAGCTTGCCGTGGGGTTCAGTTGGAAGCTATGGCTACACCTTC. It is translated as CASSLPWGSVGSYGYTF.

The gene calls are TRBV4-1 and TRBJ1-5; no firm D call. The CDR3 is 17 amino acids. The germline V gene has CDR1 MGHRA and CDR2 YSYEKL. The V gene lost 0 bases and the J gene lost 2 bases, with 14 bases spanning the gap. The CDR3 region is CASSQEIGMWGNQPQHF. The CDR3 bases are TGCGCCAGCAGCCAAGAGATTGGAATGTGGGGCAATCAGCCCCAGCATTTT.

The chain uses TRBV7-9 and TRBJ2-1; 8 bases are a match to TRBD2. Germline loops: CDR1 SEHNR, CDR2 FQNEAQ (reference sequence). V shed 3 bases, J shed 6 bases, and the junction held 4 bases outside the gene matches. The CDR3 runs 14 residues. CDR3 nucleotide sequence: TGTGCCAGCAGCTTGGGACTAGGTCGCAATGAGCAGTTCTTC. Its translation is CASSLGLGRNEQFF.

This clonotype appeared a few times. The chain employs TRBV11-2 and TRBJ2-7; TRBD2 agrees at 10 bases. The trim removed 4 bases at V and 0 bases at J, leaving 9 bases unmatched. This CDR3 has 17 amino acids. Germline lookup yields CDR1 SGHAT and CDR2 FQNNGV. CDR3 DNA sequence: TGTGCCAGCAGCTGGACTAGCGGTTCGGGGTCCTCCTACGAGCAGTACTTC. It codes for CASSWTSGSGSSYEQYF.

The chain recombines TRBV3-1 with TRBJ2-4, with 7 bases that match TRBD2. Germline CDR1 is LGHDT and CDR2 is YNNKEL (reference sequence). This CDR3 spans 17 amino acids. Trimming took 0 bases from V and 7 from J; bases not matched to a gene: 12. CDR3 nucleotides: TGTGCCAGCAGCCAAGAGGTGGCGGGAGCGCAAAAGAACATTCAGTACTTC. Translated, it gives CASSQEVAGAQKNIQYF.

In this sample, this clonotype turned up a few times. The chain couples TRBV12-3 or TRBV12-4 to TRBJ2-5; D is undetermined. The CDR3 runs 12 residues. Deletions cut 2 bases from V and 9 bases from J, with 10 bases between. CDR3 DNA: TGTGCCAGCAGTTTAATCCCACAGTCCCAGTACTTC. Its translation: CASSLIPQSQYF.

Ten or more counts support this clonotype. The V and J genes are TRBV7-2 and TRBJ2-7, with D possibly being TRBD2 (6 bases). There are 15 residues in the CDR3. V lost 5 bases to trimming and J lost 3 bases, with 17 bases between them. Germline V gene lookup returns CDR1 SGHTA and CDR2 FQGNSA. CDR3 coding DNA: TGTGCCAGCAGCCCTCGTCACGGGGGAGACTACGAGCAGTACTTC. It translates to CASSPRHGGDYEQYF. Full variable domain (missing parts from reference TRBV7-2 and TRBJ2-7): GAGVSQSPSNKVTEKGKDVELRCDPISGHTALYWYRQSLGQGLEFLIYFQGNSAPDKSGLPSDRFSAERTGGSVSTLTIQRTQQEDSAVYLCASSPRHGGDYEQYFGPGTRLTVT.

The table lists this clonotype with many counts. The chain's CDR3 is CASSLVASSYNSPLHF. The CDR3 DNA reads as TGTGCCAGCAGCTTAGTGGCCTCCTCCTATAATTCACCCCTCCACTTT. V gene TRBV11-2 combines with J gene TRBJ1-6; the D is unclear. Trimming shortened V by 1 base and J by 0 bases, and 7 bases separated the two germline ends. CDR1 and CDR2 (germline): SGHAT, FQNNGV. This CDR3 contains 16 residues. The entire variable domain, with the rest obtained from reference TRBV11-2 and TRBJ1-6, is as follows: EAGVAQSPRYKIIEKRQSVAFWCNPISGHATLYWYQQILGQGPKLLIQFQNNGVVDDSQLPKDRFSAERLKGVDSTLKIQPAKLEDSAVYLCASSLVASSYNSPLHFGNGTRLTVT.

The V gene is TRBV20-1, the J gene TRBJ1-5; 7 bases agree with TRBD1. This CDR3 comprises 16 residues. Germline loops: CDR1 DFQATT, CDR2 SNEGSKA (reference sequence). Trimming removed 2 bases from V and 4 bases from J; junction bases left unmatched: 11. The CDR3, as DNA: TGCAGTGCTAGATCCCGCCTGGGGACAGAAAATCAGCCCCAGCATTTT. Protein sequence: CSARSRLGTENQPQHF.